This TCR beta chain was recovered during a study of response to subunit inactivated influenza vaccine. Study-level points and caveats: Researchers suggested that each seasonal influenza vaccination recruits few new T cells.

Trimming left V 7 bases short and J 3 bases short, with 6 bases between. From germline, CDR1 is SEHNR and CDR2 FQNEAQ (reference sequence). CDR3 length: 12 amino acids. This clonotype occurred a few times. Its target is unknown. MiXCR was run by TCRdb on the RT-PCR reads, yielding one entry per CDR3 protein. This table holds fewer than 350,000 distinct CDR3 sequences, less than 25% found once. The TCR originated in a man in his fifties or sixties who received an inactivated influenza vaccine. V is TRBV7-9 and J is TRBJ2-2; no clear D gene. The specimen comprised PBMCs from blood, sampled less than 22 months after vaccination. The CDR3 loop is CASMADTGELFF. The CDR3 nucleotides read TGTGCCAGCATGGCGGACACCGGGGAGCTGTTTTTT.